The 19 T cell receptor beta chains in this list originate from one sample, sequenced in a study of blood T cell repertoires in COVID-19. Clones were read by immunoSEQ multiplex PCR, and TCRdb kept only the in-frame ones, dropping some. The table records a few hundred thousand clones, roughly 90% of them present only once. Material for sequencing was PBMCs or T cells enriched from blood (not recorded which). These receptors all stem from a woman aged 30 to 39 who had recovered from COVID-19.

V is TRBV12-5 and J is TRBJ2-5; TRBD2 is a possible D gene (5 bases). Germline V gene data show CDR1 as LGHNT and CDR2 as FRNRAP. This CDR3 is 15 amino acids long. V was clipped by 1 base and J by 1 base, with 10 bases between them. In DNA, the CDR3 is TGTGCTAGTGGTTTGGGGGAGACTATCCAAGAGACCCAGTACTTC. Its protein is CASGLGETIQETQYF.

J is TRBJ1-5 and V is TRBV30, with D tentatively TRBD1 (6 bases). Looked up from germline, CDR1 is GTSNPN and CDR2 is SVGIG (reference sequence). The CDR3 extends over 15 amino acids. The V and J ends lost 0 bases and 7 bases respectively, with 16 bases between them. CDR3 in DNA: TGTGCCTGGAGTGTAGGGGGGGGACGGGGCCAGCCCCAGCATTTT. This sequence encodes CAWSVGGGRGQPQHF.

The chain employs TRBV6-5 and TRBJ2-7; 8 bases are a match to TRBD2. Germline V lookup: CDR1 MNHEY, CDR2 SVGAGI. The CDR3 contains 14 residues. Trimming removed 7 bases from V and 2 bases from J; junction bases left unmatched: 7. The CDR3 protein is CASKRTSQAYEQYF. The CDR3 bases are TGTGCCAGCAAGAGGACTAGCCAAGCCTACGAGCAGTACTTC.

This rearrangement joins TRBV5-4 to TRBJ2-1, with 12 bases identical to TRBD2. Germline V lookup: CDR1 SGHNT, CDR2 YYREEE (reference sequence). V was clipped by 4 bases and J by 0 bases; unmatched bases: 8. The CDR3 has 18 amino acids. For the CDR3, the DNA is TGTGCCAGCAGCAGCGGGACTAGCGGGCCGCTCTCCTACAATGAGCAGTTCTTC. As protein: CASSSGTSGPLSYNEQFF.

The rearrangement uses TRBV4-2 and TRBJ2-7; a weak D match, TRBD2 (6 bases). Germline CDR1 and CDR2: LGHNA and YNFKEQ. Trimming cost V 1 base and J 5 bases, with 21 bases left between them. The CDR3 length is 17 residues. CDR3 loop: CASSQGIGSSLVHEQYF. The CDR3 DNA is TGTGCCAGCAGCCAAGGAATCGGGAGTAGCTTGGTCCACGAGCAGTACTTC.

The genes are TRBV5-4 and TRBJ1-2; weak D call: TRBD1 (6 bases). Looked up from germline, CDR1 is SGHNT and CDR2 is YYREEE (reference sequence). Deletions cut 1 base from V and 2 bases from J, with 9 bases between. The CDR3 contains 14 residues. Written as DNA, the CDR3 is TGTGCCAGCAGCTTGCCAGGGACAAACTATGGCTACACCTTC. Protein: CASSLPGTNYGYTF.

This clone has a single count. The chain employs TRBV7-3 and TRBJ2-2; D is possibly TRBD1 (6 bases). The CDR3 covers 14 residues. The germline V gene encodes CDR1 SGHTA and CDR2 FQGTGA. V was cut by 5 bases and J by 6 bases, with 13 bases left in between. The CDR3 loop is CASSTHRESGELFF. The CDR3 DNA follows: TGTGCCAGCAGCACTCACAGGGAGTCCGGGGAGCTGTTTTTT. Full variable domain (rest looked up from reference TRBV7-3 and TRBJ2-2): GAGVSQTPSNKVTEKGKYVELRCDPISGHTALYWYRQSLGQGPEFLIYFQGTGAADDSGLPNDRFFAVRPEGSVSTLKIQRTERGDSAVYLCASSTHRESGELFFGEGSRLTVL.

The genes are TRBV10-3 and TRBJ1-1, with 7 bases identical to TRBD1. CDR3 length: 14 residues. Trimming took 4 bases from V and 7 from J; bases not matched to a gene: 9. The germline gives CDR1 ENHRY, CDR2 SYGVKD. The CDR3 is CAISATGQGVEAFF. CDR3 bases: TGTGCCATCAGTGCGACAGGGCAGGGAGTTGAAGCTTTCTTT.

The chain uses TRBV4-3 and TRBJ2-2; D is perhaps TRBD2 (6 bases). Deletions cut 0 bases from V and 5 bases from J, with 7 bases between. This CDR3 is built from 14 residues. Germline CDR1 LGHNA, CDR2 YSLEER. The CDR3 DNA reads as TGCGCCAGCAGCCAAGATGGAGGGACCGGGGAGCTGTTTTTT. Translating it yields CASSQDGGTGELFF.

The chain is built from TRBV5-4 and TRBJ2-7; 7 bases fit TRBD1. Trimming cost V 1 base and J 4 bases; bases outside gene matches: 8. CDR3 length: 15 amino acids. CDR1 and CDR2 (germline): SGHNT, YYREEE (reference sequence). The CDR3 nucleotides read TGTGCCAGCAGCTTGTTCGGGACAGAGAAATACGAGCAGTACTTC. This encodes CASSLFGTEKYEQYF.

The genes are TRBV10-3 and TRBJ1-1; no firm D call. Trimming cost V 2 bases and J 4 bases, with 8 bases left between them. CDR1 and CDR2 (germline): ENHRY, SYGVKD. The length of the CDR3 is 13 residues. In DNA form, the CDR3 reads TGTGCCATCAGTGAGCCAGGATTCACTGAAGCTTTCTTT. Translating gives CAISEPGFTEAFF.

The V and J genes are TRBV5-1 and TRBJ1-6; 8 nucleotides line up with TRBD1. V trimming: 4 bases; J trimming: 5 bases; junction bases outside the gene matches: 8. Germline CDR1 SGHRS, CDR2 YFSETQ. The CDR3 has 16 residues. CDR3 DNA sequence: TGCGCCAGCAGCATGGCGGACAGGGCAAATAATTCACCCCTCCACTTT. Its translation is CASSMADRANNSPLHF. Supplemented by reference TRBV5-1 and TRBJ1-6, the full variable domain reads KAGVTQTPRYLIKTRGQQVTLSCSPISGHRSVSWYQQTPGQGLQFLFEYFSETQRNKGNFPGRFSGRQFSNSRSEMNVSTLELGDSALYLCASSMADRANNSPLHFGNGTRLTVT.

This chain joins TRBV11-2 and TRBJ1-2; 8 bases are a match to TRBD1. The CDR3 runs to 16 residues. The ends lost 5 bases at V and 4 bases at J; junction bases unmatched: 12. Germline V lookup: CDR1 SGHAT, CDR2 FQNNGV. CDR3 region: CASSPYSGQGSYGYTF. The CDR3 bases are TGTGCCAGCAGCCCCTACTCCGGACAGGGCTCCTATGGCTACACCTTC.

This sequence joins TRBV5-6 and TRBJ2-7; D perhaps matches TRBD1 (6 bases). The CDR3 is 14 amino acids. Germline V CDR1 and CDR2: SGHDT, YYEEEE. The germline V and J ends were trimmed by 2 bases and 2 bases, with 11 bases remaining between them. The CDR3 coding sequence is TGTGCCAGCAGCTTAGTCAGGGGCCCCTACGAGCAGTACTTC. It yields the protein CASSLVRGPYEQYF.

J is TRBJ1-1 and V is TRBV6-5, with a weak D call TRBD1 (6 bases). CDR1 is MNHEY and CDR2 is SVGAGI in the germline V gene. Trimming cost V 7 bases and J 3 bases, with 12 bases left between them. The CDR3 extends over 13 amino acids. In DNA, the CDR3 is TGTGCCAGCACCAGGGGATGGGACACTGAAGCTTTCTTT. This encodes CASTRGWDTEAFF.

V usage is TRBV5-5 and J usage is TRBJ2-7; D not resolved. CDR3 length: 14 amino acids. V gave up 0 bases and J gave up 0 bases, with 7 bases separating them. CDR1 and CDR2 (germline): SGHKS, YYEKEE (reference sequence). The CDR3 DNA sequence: TGTGCCAGCAGCTTGGGCTGGAGCTCCTACGAGCAGTACTTC. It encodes CASSLGWSSYEQYF.

The CDR3: CASSPGNGNTIYF. In nucleotides, the CDR3 is TGTGCCAGCAGCCCCGGGAATGGAAACACCATATATTTT. This chain connects TRBV5-4 to TRBJ1-3; D gene ambiguous. The CDR3 has 13 residues. V lost 4 bases and J lost 3, with 8 bases in between. Germline CDR1 reads SGHNT; CDR2 reads YYREEE (reference sequence).

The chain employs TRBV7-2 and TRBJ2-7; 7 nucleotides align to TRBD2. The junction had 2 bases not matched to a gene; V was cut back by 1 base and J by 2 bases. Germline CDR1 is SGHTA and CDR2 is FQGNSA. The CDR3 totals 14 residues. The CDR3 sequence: CASSLGGRTYEQYF. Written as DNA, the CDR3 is TGTGCCAGCAGCTTAGGCGGGAGAACCTACGAGCAGTACTTC.

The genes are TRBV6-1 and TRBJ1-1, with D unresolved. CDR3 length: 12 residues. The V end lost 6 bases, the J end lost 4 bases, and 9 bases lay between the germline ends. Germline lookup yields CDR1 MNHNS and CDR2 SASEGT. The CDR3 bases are TGTGCCAGCAGACTACCGAGCACTGAAGCTTTCTTT. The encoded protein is CASRLPSTEAFF.